Below, 13 T cell receptor beta chains from the same sample are listed, as sequenced in a study of post-analysis software for immune sequencing data. cDNA libraries for TCR beta contained unique molecular identifiers. TCRdb reanalysed the PCR reads using MiXCR and keeps one entry per CDR3 protein. This sample has about 430,000 distinct CDR3 sequences; about 40% occur once, and the top ten carry 7.6%. Broader study findings: A few TRBV segments, TRBV5-6, TRBV5-1 and TRBV20-1 among them, were found more frequent in patients than controls.

These receptors are not linked to any known antigen. The sequencing input was blood. The receptors were sampled from a girl aged 2 to 10 with multiple sclerosis.

This clonotype has a handful of counts. The V gene is TRBV5-1, the J gene TRBJ1-5; D uncertain. Between the trimmed V and J ends, which lost 4 bases and 6 bases, there was a span of 14 bases. The CDR3 totals 14 residues. CDR1 SGHRS and CDR2 YFSETQ come from the germline V gene. The CDR3 region has the DNA TGCGCCAGCAGCCCGGCGGGGTTGCGTCAGCCCCAGCATTTT. It specifies CASSPAGLRQPQHF.

J is TRBJ1-1 and V is TRBV7-6, with a weak D call TRBD1 (5 bases). The germline gives CDR1 SGHVS, CDR2 FNYEAQ. This CDR3 region has 13 residues. Trimming removed 4 bases from V and 6 bases from J, with 12 bases in between. CDR3: CASSSMLGAEAFF. The DNA of the CDR3 is TGTGCCAGCAGCTCCATGTTGGGGGCTGAAGCTTTCTTT.

In this sample, this clonotype turned up a few times. This rearrangement joins TRBV18 to TRBJ2-3; the D is unclear. V gave up 1 base and J gave up 1 base, with 12 bases separating them. The CDR3 length is 16 residues. The V gene's germline CDR1 is KGHSH and CDR2 LQKENI. This chain's CDR3 is CASSPLPVTGTDTQYF. The CDR3 coding sequence is TGTGCCAGCTCACCACTCCCTGTGACGGGCACAGATACGCAGTATTTT.

The chain employs TRBV20-1 and TRBJ2-1; the match to TRBD2 covers 10 bases. CDR1 DFQATT and CDR2 SNEGSKA come from the germline V gene (reference sequence). V was clipped by 6 bases and J by 7 bases; unmatched bases: 15. The CDR3 contains 16 residues. The CDR3 DNA follows: TGCAGTGCCACCTGGCCAGCGGGGGGGCAGAGGAATGAGCAGTTCTTC. Translating gives CSATWPAGGQRNEQFF.

V and J are TRBV29-1 and TRBJ1-1; 11 nucleotides match TRBD1. The V gene's germline CDR1 is SQVTM and CDR2 ANQGSEA. V shed 5 bases, J shed 5 bases, and the junction held 7 bases outside the gene matches. This CDR3 is 14 amino acids long. CDR3 region: CSVPGQGAGTEAFF. The DNA of the CDR3 is TGCAGCGTTCCTGGACAGGGGGCCGGGACTGAAGCTTTCTTT.

V usage is TRBV20-1 and J usage is TRBJ2-7; D uncertain. Germline loops: CDR1 DFQATT, CDR2 SNEGSKA (reference sequence). Trimming took off 0 bases at V and 5 bases at J, with 8 bases between the two ends. The CDR3 is made up of 12 amino acids. In DNA form, the CDR3 reads TGCAGTGCTAGAGATCACGGCCACGAGCAGTACTTC. It specifies CSARDHGHEQYF.

This chain uses TRBV3-1 with TRBJ2-4, with D possibly matching TRBD1 (6 bases). The DNA matches TRBJ2-7 better at its end, which makes the J call doubtful. Germline CDR1 LGHDT, CDR2 YNNKEL (reference sequence). CDR3 length equals 13 residues. CDR3 in amino acids: CASSQGTVNEQYF. CDR3 nucleotides: TGTGCCAGCAGCCAAGGGACAGTAAACGAGCAGTACTTC.

This clonotype was seen once. This chain links TRBV28 with TRBJ1-5, with D hard to call. Trimming took 6 bases from V and 4 from J, leaving 13 bases between them. CDR3 size: 14 residues. Per germline, CDR1 MDHEN and CDR2 SYDVKM. This CDR3 is CASSSQDGNQPQHF. In DNA, the CDR3 is TGTGCCAGCAGCTCCCAGGACGGTAATCAGCCCCAGCATTTT.

The chain recombines TRBV11-1 with TRBJ2-7; D may be TRBD2 (5 bases). This CDR3 has 12 amino acids. V was clipped by 5 bases and J by 6 bases, with 11 bases between them. Germline V gene data show CDR1 as SGHAT and CDR2 as FQDESV (reference sequence). CDR3 nucleotides: TGTGCCAGCAGCGCCCAACGGGGCGAGCAGTACTTC. As protein: CASSAQRGEQYF.

This clonotype turned up a few times. The chain employs TRBV7-2 and TRBJ2-5; D call uncertain. Germline CDR1 and CDR2: SGHTA and FQGNSA. The CDR3 contains 13 residues. V dropped 2 bases and J dropped 5 bases, with 9 bases sitting between them. The CDR3, as DNA: TGTGCCAGCAGCTTAAGTGTGTTGGAGACCCAGTACTTC. This gives the protein CASSLSVLETQYF.

The chain carries TRBV3-1 and TRBJ1-2; D is ambiguous. Germline assignment: CDR1 LGHDT and CDR2 YNNKEL (reference sequence). The germline V and J ends were trimmed by 0 bases and 0 bases, with 11 bases remaining between them. This CDR3 contains 16 residues. The CDR3 bases are TGTGCCAGCAGCCAAGACCTTATCCTAGCTAACTATGGCTACACCTTC. As protein: CASSQDLILANYGYTF. The entire variable domain, with the rest obtained from reference TRBV3-1 and TRBJ1-2, is as follows: DTAVSQTPKYLVTQMGNDKSIKCEQNLGHDTMYWYKQDSKKFLKIMFSYNNKELIINETVPNRFSPKSPDKAHLNLHINSLELGDSAVYFCASSQDLILANYGYTFGSGTRLTVV.

This clonotype came up once. V usage is TRBV27 and J usage is TRBJ2-3; D ambiguous. The V gene's germline CDR1 is MNHEY and CDR2 SMNVEV (reference sequence). The CDR3 has 12 amino acids. V gave up 7 bases and J gave up 5 bases, with 10 bases separating them. The CDR3 protein is CASTPGGDTQYF. The CDR3 DNA sequence: TGTGCCAGCACCCCAGGCGGAGATACGCAGTATTTT.

The rearrangement joins TRBV7-2 to TRBJ2-7; no reliable D call. V lost 1 base, J lost 3 bases, and 13 bases lay in between. The CDR3 has 15 residues. Looked up from germline, CDR1 is SGHTA and CDR2 is FQGNSA. CDR3 loop: CASSLGPTKNYEQYF. CDR3 coding DNA: TGTGCCAGCAGCTTAGGGCCAACAAAGAACTACGAGCAGTACTTC.